What follows is one T cell receptor beta chain and its context. These data come from a study of Ad26.COV2.S vaccination and SARS-CoV-2 variants. About the research overall: Intramuscular Ad26.COV2.S doses were given once or twice, 56 days apart.

Germline trimming cut 3 bases from V and 2 bases from J; bases unmatched to any gene: 14. The CDR3 totals 19 residues. Looked up from germline, CDR1 is SGHVS and CDR2 is FQNEAQ. Treatment meaning: some 19 received Ad26.COV2.S at low or high dose, single or two shots; about 5 received placebo; per-sample allocation not given. Sampling occurred on day 63 after the first vaccine or placebo injection. The sample came from a Boston adult aged 18-55 years. Here immunoSEQ multiplex PCR was the method, and the copy in TCRdb shows in-frame clones only, minus some. Among about 500,000 clones listed, nearly 90% were seen once.

The sample was peripheral blood, taken in a trial of Ad26.COV2.S vaccine versus placebo. This sequence originates from a person aged 18-65 years who received the Ad26.COV2.S COVID-19 vaccine or a placebo. The J gene is TRBJ2-1, the V gene TRBV7-8; 9 positions agree with TRBD1. CDR3 sequence: CASSLPPGQGNSPYNEQFF. The CDR3 region has the DNA TGTGCCAGCAGCTTGCCTCCGGGACAGGGAAACTCTCCCTACAATGAGCAGTTCTTC.